A single T cell receptor beta chain is shown here with its context. The entry originates in a study of blood T cell repertoires in COVID-19. Study in general: Sites in the United States, Italy and Spain provided acute and convalescent COVID-19 samples.

Authors' methods: Amplification from reference gene primers served as the basis for estimated nucleated cell counts. The data were produced by immunoSEQ multiplex PCR, yet TCRdb's version contains in-frame clones alone and is incomplete. V, J and clone size reflect that table, while D and trimming were determined from the DNA. This sample carries fewer than 350,000 clones, under 95% of them seen once, and the ten largest clones take 2.8%. The length of the CDR3 is 17 residues. V lost 5 bases, J lost 4 bases, and 16 bases stayed unmatched. Germline CDR1 and CDR2: LNHDA and SQIVND (reference sequence). Assignments of participants to cohorts depended upon their own reported clinical history. Participants in the exposed group had met a COVID-19 case in the 2 weeks before joining the study.

The clonotype originates from a middle-aged man who had been exposed to COVID-19. This chain connects TRBV19 to TRBJ1-2; 7 bases map to TRBD1. Sequencing was done on a sample of PBMCs or T cells enriched from blood (not recorded which). CDR3 bases: TGTGCCAGTAGTCTTTCAACAGGGGCCATAACCGCCTATGGCTACACCTTC. It codes for CASSLSTGAITAYGYTF.